These 27 T cell receptor beta chains came from one sample sequenced in a study of cytomegalovirus exposure and HLA in healthy donors. PCR amplification relied on 60 Vbeta primers (plus 13 Jbeta primers). Clones were read by immunoSEQ multiplex PCR, and TCRdb kept only the in-frame ones, dropping some. The table shows about 210,000 clones, with about 80% occurring only once. The sequenced sample was PBMCs. All receptors derive from a man aged 40-49 years in good health and CMV-seropositive.

This clone was seen once. This same CDR3 is encoded by further DNA sequences in the sample. The chain joins TRBV7-8 to TRBJ2-3, with 10 bases lining up with TRBD2. The CDR3 is 14 amino acids. V shed 5 bases, J shed 4 bases, and the junction held 3 bases outside the gene matches. Germline V gene sequence: CDR1 SGHVS, CDR2 FQNEAQ. This CDR3 is CASSNLAGADTQYF. Here the CDR3 DNA reads TGTGCCAGCAGCAACCTAGCGGGAGCAGATACGCAGTATTTT.

The gene calls are TRBV5-1 and TRBJ2-1; 8 positions match TRBD2. V lost 0 bases and J lost 8; bases outside the gene matches: 4. Germline V gene sequence: CDR1 SGHRS, CDR2 YFSETQ. The CDR3 contains 14 residues. The CDR3 nucleotides are TGCGCCAGCAGCTTGGTTCTAGCGGGTTATGAGCAGTTCTTC. Translation: CASSLVLAGYEQFF.

The chain links TRBV6-5 to TRBJ1-2; D is possibly TRBD1 (5 bases). This CDR3 spans 12 amino acids. V was pared by 8 bases and J by 6 bases, with 13 bases between. Germline V gene lookup returns CDR1 MNHEY and CDR2 SVGAGI. In DNA, the CDR3 is TGTGCCAGCCGGGGGGGGTACAATGGCTACACCTTC. Translating gives CASRGGYNGYTF.

CDR3 bases: TGTGCCAGCAGCGAGGGACAGGCCCTACGAGGGCAGTACGTC. It is translated as CASSEGQALRGQYV. The chain recombines TRBV5-6 with TRBJ2-7; TRBD1 matches 8 bases. This CDR3 has 14 residues. J was trimmed by 9 bases and V by 4 bases; bases with no gene match: 12. Germline CDR1 and CDR2: SGHDT and YYEEEE.

This chain joins TRBV6-5 and TRBJ1-5; 7 bases are shared with TRBD1. Germline-derived CDR1 and CDR2 are MNHEY and SVGAGI. The V gene end was trimmed by 4 bases and the J gene end by 6 bases; junction bases not matched to a gene: 6. This CDR3 has 14 residues. Written as DNA, the CDR3 is TGTGCCAGCAGTTCCAGAGACAGGGCTCAGCCCCAGCATTTT. It is translated as CASSSRDRAQPQHF.

The chain carries TRBV18 and TRBJ1-4, with a tentative D call TRBD1 (5 bases). Per germline, CDR1 KGHSH and CDR2 LQKENI. Trimming left V 7 bases short and J 1 base short, with 13 bases between. The CDR3 runs 15 residues. The DNA for the CDR3 is TGTGCCAGCTTCCCTGGGGCAGGAACTAATGAAAAACTGTTTTTT. This codes for CASFPGAGTNEKLFF. The full variable domain, with the rest looked up from reference TRBV18 and TRBJ1-4, is NAGVMQNPRHLVRRRGQEARLRCSPMKGHSHVYWYRQLPEEGLKFMVYLQKENIIDESGMPKERFSAEFPKEGPSILRIQQVVRGDSAAYFCASFPGAGTNEKLFFGSGTQLSVL.

The CDR3 loop is CASSPRTSGRVGEQFF. The CDR3, as DNA: TGCGCCAGCAGCCCTCGGACTAGCGGGAGGGTCGGTGAGCAGTTCTTC. The chain links TRBV4-1 to TRBJ2-1; 15 bases are a match to TRBD2. The CDR3 totals 16 residues. The V and J ends lost 4 bases and 9 bases, in that order; junction bases with no gene match: 7. The germline V gene has CDR1 MGHRA and CDR2 YSYEKL.

The chain uses TRBV7-9 and TRBJ1-2; 7 nucleotides agree with TRBD1. Germline-derived CDR1 and CDR2 are SEHNR and FQNEAQ (reference sequence). The CDR3 covers 14 residues. V lost 5 bases, J lost 4 bases, and 7 bases stayed unmatched. The CDR3 DNA follows: TGTGCCAGCAGCCCCTCGGGACAGAGCTATGGCTACACCTTC. As protein: CASSPSGQSYGYTF.

V usage is TRBV6-5 and J usage is TRBJ1-1; D unresolved. CDR3 length equals 12 residues. Trimming pared 4 bases from V and 1 base from J, leaving 4 bases between. Germline V gene lookup returns CDR1 MNHEY and CDR2 SVGAGI. This chain's CDR3 is CASSSRNTEAFF. Written as DNA, the CDR3 is TGTGCCAGCAGTTCCAGGAACACTGAAGCTTTCTTT.

The chain combines TRBV30 with TRBJ2-5; no clear D gene. CDR3 length: 12 amino acids. Between the trimmed V and J ends, which lost 4 bases and 5 bases, there was a span of 11 bases. CDR1 and CDR2 (germline): GTSNPN, SVGIG (reference sequence). CDR3 protein: CAWKRQVETQYF. For the CDR3, the DNA is TGTGCCTGGAAACGGCAGGTGGAGACCCAGTACTTC.

The rearrangement links TRBV6-5 to TRBJ1-1; D ambiguous. Trimming took 6 bases from V and 3 from J, leaving 14 bases between them. Germline loops: CDR1 MNHEY, CDR2 SVGAGI. The CDR3 totals 14 residues. The CDR3 nucleotides read TGTGCCAGCAGCCTAACAGCCTGGGACACTGAAGCTTTCTTT. Protein: CASSLTAWDTEAFF.

The chain recombines TRBV14 with TRBJ2-1; a weak D match, TRBD2 (6 bases). Germline CDR1 is SGHDN and CDR2 is FVKESK. V was cut by 4 bases and J by 3 bases, with 16 bases left in between. This CDR3 contains 16 residues. DNA of the CDR3: TGTGCCAGCAGCCGACTCAGCGGGCACATCTACAATGAGCAGTTCTTC. Protein sequence: CASSRLSGHIYNEQFF. Using reference TRBV14 and TRBJ2-1 for the parts outside the CDR3, the full variable domain is EAGVTQFPSHSVIEKGQTVTLRCDPISGHDNLYWYRRVMGKEIKFLLHFVKESKQDESGMPNNRFLAERTGGTYSTLKVQPAELEDSGVYFCASSRLSGHIYNEQFFGPGTRLTVL.

This chain joins TRBV29-1 and TRBJ2-3, with TRBD1 identical over 7 bases. The CDR3 is 14 residues long. With 6 bases clipped from V and 0 bases from J, the junction kept 6 bases outside the gene matches. The germline V gene has CDR1 SQVTM and CDR2 ANQGSEA. CDR3 in DNA: TGCAGCGTATTAACAGGGGCTAGCACAGATACGCAGTATTTT. Translation: CSVLTGASTDTQYF.

The chain links TRBV6-4 to TRBJ2-1; TRBD2 matches 11 bases. The CDR3 is 14 amino acids. Losses at the gene ends were 3 bases for V and 10 bases for J; bases not matched to a gene: 5. Germline V gene lookup returns CDR1 MRHNA and CDR2 SNTAGT. The CDR3 spells CASSEGLAGREQFF. CDR3 DNA: TGTGCCAGCAGTGAAGGACTAGCGGGTCGGGAGCAGTTCTTC.

The rearrangement uses TRBV30 and TRBJ1-2; TRBD1 agrees at 7 bases. The CDR3 contains 13 residues. The germline gives CDR1 GTSNPN, CDR2 SVGIG (reference sequence). V shed 5 bases, J shed 6 bases, and the junction held 9 bases outside the gene matches. CDR3: CAWGARGVHGYTF. The CDR3 DNA follows: TGTGCCTGGGGAGCCAGGGGGGTCCATGGCTACACCTTC.

In its sample, this clone was seen once. This chain uses TRBV11-2 with TRBJ2-7, with 7 bases lining up with TRBD1. The CDR3 totals 13 residues. The germline gives CDR1 SGHAT, CDR2 FQNNGV. V shed 5 bases, J shed 6 bases, and the junction held 7 bases outside the gene matches. CDR3 sequence (DNA): TGTGCCAGCAGCGCAGACAGGGTGGGCGAGCAGTACGTC. Translating it yields CASSADRVGEQYV.

This chain links TRBV7-2 with TRBJ1-2, with a weak D call TRBD1 (5 bases). The CDR3 has 13 amino acids. The germline gives CDR1 SGHTA, CDR2 FQGNSA. V lost 5 bases and J lost 1, with 8 bases in between. The CDR3 loop is CASSPTVNYGYTF. CDR3 in DNA: TGTGCCAGCAGCCCGACAGTTAACTATGGCTACACCTTC. The complete variable domain, with remaining parts taken from reference TRBV7-2 and TRBJ1-2, reads GAGVSQSPSNKVTEKGKDVELRCDPISGHTALYWYRQSLGQGLEFLIYFQGNSAPDKSGLPSDRFSAERTGGSVSTLTIQRTQQEDSAVYLCASSPTVNYGYTFGSGTRLTVV.

The V and J genes are TRBV10-1 and TRBJ2-1, with D hard to call. This CDR3 region has 14 residues. Deletions cut 0 bases from V and 12 bases from J, with 15 bases between. Germline CDR1 is WNHNN and CDR2 is SYGVQD (reference sequence). The CDR3 bases are TGCGCCAGCAGTGAGTCCGAGACACCCCACGGGCAGTTCTTC. Its protein is CASSESETPHGQFF.

V gene TRBV7-9 combines with J gene TRBJ2-5, with TRBD2 matching 7 bases. J was trimmed by 4 bases and V by 4 bases; bases with no gene match: 6. Germline V CDR1 and CDR2: SEHNR, FQNEAQ (reference sequence). CDR3 length: 14 amino acids. The CDR3 coding sequence is TGTGCCAGCAGCTCGTCGGGAGGAGGAGAGACCCAGTACTTC. This gives the protein CASSSSGGGETQYF. The entire variable domain, with the rest obtained from reference TRBV7-9 and TRBJ2-5, is as follows: DTGVSQNPRHKITKRGQNVTFRCDPISEHNRLYWYRQTLGQGPEFLTYFQNEAQLEKSRLLSDRFSAERPKGSFSTLEIQRTEQGDSAMYLCASSSSGGGETQYFGPGTRLLVL.

This clone appeared once. The chain has TRBV9 and TRBJ1-2, with TRBD1 matching over 7 bases. CDR3 length: 14 residues. Germline lookup yields CDR1 SGDLS and CDR2 YYNGEE. V lost 4 bases, J lost 6 bases, and 9 bases stayed unmatched. Here the CDR3 reads CASSHKTGLDGYTF. CDR3 sequence (DNA): TGTGCCAGCAGCCATAAGACAGGGCTTGATGGCTACACCTTC.

The chain combines TRBV14 with TRBJ1-1; the match to TRBD1 covers 8 bases. Looked up from germline, CDR1 is SGHDN and CDR2 is FVKESK. Trimming cost V 2 bases and J 1 base; bases outside gene matches: 3. The CDR3 is 15 amino acids. CDR3 DNA: TGTGCCAGCAGCCAATACAGGGGGTCGAACACTGAAGCTTTCTTT. This translates into CASSQYRGSNTEAFF.

The rearrangement uses TRBV7-9 and TRBJ2-5, with TRBD2 matching 7 bases. CDR3 length equals 16 residues. Germline trimming cut 1 base from V and 0 bases from J; bases unmatched to any gene: 5. Germline CDR1 is SEHNR and CDR2 is FQNEAQ (reference sequence). This CDR3 reads CASSLDVGGYQETQYF. The CDR3 DNA follows: TGTGCCAGCAGCTTAGATGTGGGAGGGTACCAAGAGACCCAGTACTTC.

The chain carries TRBV5-7 and TRBJ2-1; 12 bases are a match to TRBD2. TRBV5-7 has ORF status, its function being uncertain. V shed 3 bases, J shed 0 bases, and the junction held 10 bases outside the gene matches. The CDR3 consists of 19 residues. CDR3: CASSSLKTSGGRSYNEQFF. CDR3 DNA: TGTGCCAGCAGCTCCTTAAAGACTAGCGGGGGCCGCTCCTACAATGAGCAGTTCTTC.

The chain has TRBV11-1 and TRBJ2-2; maybe TRBD2 (6 bases). This CDR3 has 16 amino acids. V was pared by 1 base and J by 4 bases, with 13 bases between. CDR1 is SGHAT, CDR2 FQDESV, per germline (reference sequence). DNA for the CDR3: TGTGCCAGCAGCTTAGGACTAGTGGTTGGCACCGGGGAGCTGTTTTTT. It specifies CASSLGLVVGTGELFF.

The chain links TRBV6-5 to TRBJ2-1; 10 bases line up with TRBD2. The CDR3 is 14 residues long. The V and J ends lost 2 bases and 8 bases, in that order; junction bases with no gene match: 3. Germline V gene data show CDR1 as MNHEY and CDR2 as SVGAGI. CDR3 bases: TGTGCCAGCAGTTACCTAGCGGGAGCTCATGAGCAGTTCTTC. Protein sequence: CASSYLAGAHEQFF.

The chain is built from TRBV2 and TRBJ2-7; TRBD1 matches 7 bases. V lost 4 bases to trimming and J lost 3 bases; unmatched junction nucleotides: 0. CDR3 length: 12 residues. CDR1 SNHLY and CDR2 FYNNEI come from the germline V gene. The CDR3 loop reads CASSGQGYEQYF. The DNA for the CDR3 is TGTGCCAGCAGTGGACAGGGCTACGAGCAGTACTTC.

J is TRBJ1-2 and V is TRBV5-4; D is possibly TRBD1 (6 bases). CDR3 length: 15 amino acids. Germline CDR1 and CDR2: SGHNT and YYREEE (reference sequence). V was shortened by 4 bases and J by 2 bases, with 15 bases between the two germline ends. The CDR3 DNA reads as TGTGCCAGCAGCCAGACCCCCGGGACAAACTATGGCTACACCTTC. It translates to CASSQTPGTNYGYTF.